This TCR beta chain was sequenced during a study of shared clonotypes between healthy human individuals. Study-level information: Each donor's CD4 naive and CD4 memory cells filled three plates apiece, CD8 naive two, and CD8 memory one. Study-wide results and caveats: Naive subsets generally had larger estimated richness than memory subsets.

Generated by immunoSEQ multiplex PCR, the TCRdb table keeps only in-frame clones and is missing some. The table lists a few million clones, approximately 94% of them singletons. The V gene end was trimmed by 1 base and the J gene end by 3 bases; junction bases not matched to a gene: 6. The length of the CDR3 is 16 residues. Per germline, CDR1 SGHAT and CDR2 FQNNGV. Regarding this clone: What it binds is not known.

The sequence was obtained from a man aged 18 to 30 in good health. The sequencing input was naive CD4+ T cells sorted from blood. The subset was: CD45RA+ positively selected. This chain links TRBV11-2 with TRBJ2-1; 7 nucleotides match TRBD2. The CDR3 protein is CASSLGTSVDYNEQFF. The CDR3 DNA reads as TGTGCCAGCAGCTTAGGAACTAGCGTTGACTACAATGAGCAGTTCTTC.